The rows below give T cell receptor beta chains drawn from one sample of a study of T-cell memory formation after mild COVID-19. TCRdb reprocessed the 5' RACE reads with MiXCR, giving one entry per CDR3 protein. The sample holds 25,000 to 30,000 distinct CDR3 sequences; roughly a sixth are singletons and the top ten take just over 1.4%. Input material: PBMCs or a T cell subset sorted from them (not recorded which). The receptors were sampled from an adult who had mild COVID-19 (a few samples of this study predate the infection). Cell type and time point are not known. The CDR3 runs from the conserved cysteine through the conserved F or W. The D gene is left open where the match is weak. Only some rows state a clone size, as once, few, many or a class for expanded clones.

v_call	d_call	j_call	clone_size	cdr3_aa	cdr3_nt
TRBV12-3/TRBV12-4	TRBD1	TRBJ1-2	few	CASSKTTGTGRYGYTF	TGTGCCAGCAGTAAGACAACCGGGACAGGTCGATATGGCTACACCTTC
TRBV14	.	TRBJ1-2	many	CASSDITGTPGYTF	TGTGCCAGCAGCGACATAACAGGGACTCCTGGCTACACCTTC
TRBV5-1	.	TRBJ2-7	medium-sized	CASSLGRVNEQYF	TGCGCCAGCAGCTTGGGAAGGGTTAACGAGCAGTACTTC
TRBV29-1	TRBD1	TRBJ1-2	.	CSVEGGNRGLYGYTF	TGCAGCGTTGAAGGGGGGAACAGGGGGCTCTATGGCTACACCTTC
TRBV18	.	TRBJ2-5	many	CASSLSDGKETQYF	TGTGCCAGCTCACTGTCGGACGGGAAAGAGACCCAGTACTTC
TRBV13	TRBD1	TRBJ2-7	many	CASSLHPGTGDHEQYF	TGTGCCAGCAGTCTCCATCCCGGGACAGGGGATCACGAGCAGTACTTC
TRBV20-1	TRBD1	TRBJ1-5	few	CSARVPGQGGPYSNQPQHF	TGCAGTGCTAGAGTACCGGGACAGGGAGGCCCTTATAGCAATCAGCCCCAGCATTTT
TRBV9	.	TRBJ2-2	many	CASSEGGQNSFKNTGELFF	TGTGCCAGCAGCGAGGGAGGACAGAATTCCTTCAAGAACACCGGGGAGCTGTTTTTT
TRBV5-1	TRBD1	TRBJ2-7	many	CASSLGDSFHEQYF	TGCGCCAGCAGCTTGGGGGACAGCTTTCACGAGCAGTACTTC
TRBV3-1	.	TRBJ2-5	.	CASSQEGASGLYQETQYF	TGTGCCAGCAGCCAAGAGGGGGCTAGCGGTTTATACCAAGAGACCCAGTACTTC
TRBV11-2	TRBD2	TRBJ2-7	.	CASSLVTSGSVYEQYF	TGTGCCAGCAGCTTAGTGACTAGCGGGAGTGTCTACGAGCAGTACTTC
TRBV20-1	TRBD1	TRBJ1-1	many	CSARVQGARTEAFF	TGCAGTGCTAGAGTCCAGGGGGCGAGAACTGAAGCTTTCTTT
TRBV12-3/TRBV12-4	.	TRBJ1-1	many	CASSFTGSTEAFF	TGTGCCAGCAGTTTCACAGGGTCCACTGAAGCTTTCTTT
TRBV3-1	.	TRBJ1-2	many	CASSQGRGDLGYGYTF	TGTGCCAGCAGCCAAGGGAGAGGGGACCTAGGCTATGGCTACACCTTC
TRBV5-5	.	TRBJ1-5	many	CASSLAGSNQPQHF	TGTGCCAGCAGCTTGGCAGGGAGCAATCAGCCCCAGCATTTT
TRBV12-3/TRBV12-4	TRBD2	TRBJ2-7	.	CASSTTRLAGTDEQYF	TGTGCCAGCAGTACTACCCGACTAGCGGGAACTGACGAGCAGTACTTC
TRBV15	.	TRBJ2-5	medium-sized	CATSRDPQARETQYF	TGTGCCACCAGCAGAGATCCACAGGCGCGGGAGACCCAGTACTTC
TRBV29-1	.	TRBJ2-5	many	CSVRTGGRETQYF	TGCAGCGTTCGGACAGGAGGGAGAGAGACCCAGTACTTC
TRBV2	.	TRBJ2-2	many	CASSAGPGELFF	TGTGCCAGCAGTGCAGGGCCCGGGGAGCTGTTTTTT
TRBV18	.	TRBJ1-5	many	CASSPGPGNQPQHF	TGTGCCAGCTCACCAGGGCCAGGGAATCAGCCCCAGCATTTT
TRBV7-2	TRBD2	TRBJ2-3	once	CASSSSGGAADTQYF	TGTGCCAGCAGCTCTAGCGGGGGGGCGGCAGATACGCAGTATTTT
TRBV9	.	TRBJ2-7	medium-sized	CASSPLVPATLYEQYF	TGTGCCAGCAGCCCCCTTGTCCCCGCCACCCTCTACGAGCAGTACTTC
TRBV11-2	.	TRBJ2-5	many	CASLSGGETQYF	TGTGCCAGCCTATCAGGGGGGGAGACCCAGTACTTC
TRBV11-2	.	TRBJ2-1	many	CASSPYSRVYNEQFF	TGTGCCAGCAGCCCATACTCGAGGGTTTACAATGAGCAGTTCTTC
TRBV10-3	TRBD1	TRBJ1-2	many	CAISDRGQGLHYGYTF	TGTGCCATCAGTGATCGGGGACAGGGGCTCCACTATGGCTACACCTTC
TRBV12-5	.	TRBJ2-1	medium-sized	CASGGAGPPHNEQFF	TGTGCTAGTGGCGGGGCGGGACCCCCCCACAATGAGCAGTTCTTC
TRBV16	TRBD1	TRBJ2-1	.	CASSQSGQGKYNEQFF	TGTGCCAGCAGCCAATCCGGACAGGGGAAATACAATGAGCAGTTCTTC
TRBV30	.	TRBJ2-3	many	CAWSTDWVKTDTQYF	TGTGCCTGGAGTACCGACTGGGTTAAGACAGATACGCAGTATTTT
TRBV12-3/TRBV12-4	.	TRBJ1-5	many	CASNSQGRGNQPQHF	TGTGCCAGCAACTCACAGGGCAGGGGCAATCAGCCCCAGCATTTT
TRBV6-1	TRBD1	TRBJ1-4	many	CASRPPLLRTGVIEKLFF	TGTGCCAGCAGGCCGCCCCTTCTTAGGACAGGGGTGATTGAAAAACTGTTTTTT
TRBV7-8	.	TRBJ2-3	once	CASSPIADTQYF	TGTGCCAGCAGCCCAATCGCAGATACGCAGTATTTT
TRBV5-5	TRBD2	TRBJ2-1	many	CASSWDPGLAGGVSYNEQFF	TGTGCCAGCAGCTGGGACCCGGGACTAGCGGGAGGCGTATCCTACAATGAGCAGTTCTTC
TRBV15	.	TRBJ2-3	many	CATSIWSGFADTQYF	TGTGCCACCAGCATCTGGTCAGGTTTCGCAGATACGCAGTATTTT
TRBV7-6	.	TRBJ1-1	.	CASSPRANTEAFF	TGTGCCAGCAGCCCGCGGGCGAACACTGAAGCTTTCTTT
TRBV7-9	.	TRBJ2-2	many	CASSRRLDTVRPSGTGELFF	TGTGCCAGCAGCCGGCGACTGGACACCGTAAGGCCGTCGGGCACCGGGGAGCTGTTTTTT
TRBV4-3	.	TRBJ1-1	.	CASSQDTRSGRTTEAFF	TGCGCCAGCAGCCAAGACACCCGTTCGGGTAGGACCACTGAAGCTTTCTTT
TRBV7-9	TRBD2	TRBJ2-3	many	CASSRLAGSSTDTQYF	TGTGCCAGCAGCCGGCTAGCGGGGTCTAGCACAGATACGCAGTATTTT
TRBV4-1	.	TRBJ2-7	many	CASSQVNGREQYF	TGCGCCAGCAGCCAAGTCAATGGCAGGGAGCAGTACTTC
TRBV7-9	.	TRBJ2-2	many	CAIPGGSGELFF	TGTGCCATCCCTGGTGGGTCCGGGGAGCTGTTTTTT
TRBV20-1	.	TRBJ1-3	medium-sized	CSAIARGNTIYF	TGCAGTGCTATCGCCAGAGGGAACACCATATATTTT
TRBV7-6	.	TRBJ2-2	many	CASSIPPGELFF	TGTGCCAGCAGCATCCCCCCCGGGGAGCTGTTTTTT
TRBV6-5	TRBD1	TRBJ2-5	many	CASSYVYRDRSQETQYF	TGTGCCAGCAGTTACGTGTACCGGGACAGGAGCCAAGAGACCCAGTACTTC
TRBV20-1	TRBD2	TRBJ2-5	few	CSASGHPSGKETQYF	TGCAGTGCTAGTGGCCATCCTAGCGGAAAAGAGACCCAGTACTTC
TRBV7-2	.	TRBJ2-1	medium-sized	CASSLGASPYNEQFF	TGTGCCAGCAGCTTAGGAGCTAGCCCATACAATGAGCAGTTCTTC
TRBV5-5	.	TRBJ2-3	.	CASSGGATSTDTQYF	TGTGCCAGCAGCGGGGGGGCCACTAGCACAGATACGCAGTATTTT
TRBV18	TRBD1	TRBJ1-1	few	CASSPATGMNTEAFF	TGTGCCAGCTCACCCGCGACAGGGATGAACACTGAAGCTTTCTTT
TRBV6-5	TRBD1	TRBJ1-1	.	CATSPGQGYTEAFF	TGTGCCACCTCGCCGGGACAGGGCTACACTGAAGCTTTCTTT
TRBV19	.	TRBJ1-1	many	CASSIVSGVGEAFF	TGTGCCAGTAGTATAGTGTCAGGGGTCGGTGAAGCTTTCTTT
TRBV7-7	TRBD2	TRBJ2-1	many	CASSSGLAANEQFF	TGTGCTAGCAGCTCCGGACTAGCTGCCAATGAGCAGTTCTTC
TRBV7-8	.	TRBJ2-3	many	CASSLARSNTQGTQYF	TGTGCCAGCAGCTTAGCGCGGTCAAACACACAGGGTACGCAGTATTTT
TRBV5-5	.	TRBJ2-6	many	CASSLAGANVLTF	TGTGCCAGCAGCTTGGCTGGGGCCAACGTCCTGACTTTC
TRBV14	TRBD1	TRBJ2-3	few	CASSQASRGTGRTDTQYF	TGTGCCAGCAGCCAAGCAAGCCGCGGGACAGGGAGGACAGATACGCAGTATTTT
TRBV19	TRBD1	TRBJ2-5	many	CASSIGQGAETQYF	TGTGCCAGTAGTATCGGGCAGGGGGCAGAGACCCAGTACTTC
TRBV4-3	TRBD2	TRBJ2-7	many	CASSQGLAGGSSYEQYF	TGCGCCAGCAGCCAAGGACTAGCGGGAGGAAGCTCCTACGAGCAGTACTTC
TRBV12-3/TRBV12-4	TRBD1	TRBJ2-5	many	CASSPGQGPGETQYF	TGTGCCAGCAGTCCGGGACAGGGGCCAGGAGAGACCCAGTACTTC
TRBV5-8	TRBD2	TRBJ2-3	many	CASSLKASGSYTDTQYF	TGTGCCAGCAGCTTAAAGGCTAGCGGGAGTTACACAGATACGCAGTATTTT
TRBV10-3	.	TRBJ1-4	few	CAISRGGRTNEKLFF	TGTGCCATCAGCCGAGGTGGTCGGACTAATGAAAAACTGTTTTTT
TRBV7-2	TRBD2	TRBJ2-2	many	CASSSVAGLNTGELFF	TGTGCCAGCAGCTCCGTAGCGGGACTAAACACCGGGGAGCTGTTTTTT